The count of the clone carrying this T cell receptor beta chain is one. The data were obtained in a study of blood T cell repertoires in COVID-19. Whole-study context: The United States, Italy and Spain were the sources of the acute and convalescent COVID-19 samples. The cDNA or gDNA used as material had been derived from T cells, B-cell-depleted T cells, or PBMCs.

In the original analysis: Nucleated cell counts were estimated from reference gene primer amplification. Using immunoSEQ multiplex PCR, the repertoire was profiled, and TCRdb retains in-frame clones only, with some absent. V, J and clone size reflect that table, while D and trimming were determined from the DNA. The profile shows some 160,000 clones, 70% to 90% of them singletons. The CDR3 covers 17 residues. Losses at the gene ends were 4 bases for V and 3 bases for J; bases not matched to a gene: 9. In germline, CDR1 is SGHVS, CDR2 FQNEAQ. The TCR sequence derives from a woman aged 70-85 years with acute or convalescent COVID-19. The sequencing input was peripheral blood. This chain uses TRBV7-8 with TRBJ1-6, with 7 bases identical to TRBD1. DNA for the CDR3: TGTGCCAGCAGCTCACCACAGGGGACCCGCTATAATTCACCCCTCCACTTT. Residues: CASSSPQGTRYNSPLHF.